This TCR beta chain is drawn from a study of T cell repertoires in cytomegalovirus infection. A single record per CDR3 protein comes from TCRdb applying MiXCR to the reads. Of around 280,000 distinct CDR3 sequences detected, around 10% appear once; the ten largest clones hold around 2.4%. Ten or more counts support this clonotype. What it binds is unknown. General study findings and limits: HLA-C-restricted CMV-specific TCR beta clonotypes prevailed in the ex vivo response.

Germline-derived CDR1 and CDR2 are SGHDT and YYEEEE. The ends were cut back, 3 bases at V and 3 bases at J, with 19 bases in the middle. CDR3 length: 17 amino acids. The chain links TRBV5-6 to TRBJ1-3, with a tentative D call TRBD1 (6 bases). The TCR originated in a human donor in good health (CMV status not recorded). Some clones in this sample may be carry-over from other donors' samples. Sequencing was carried out using PBMCs. Here the CDR3 DNA reads TGTGCCAGCAGCTCGAACGGAAGGGGGGCTTATGGAAACACCATATATTTT. It encodes CASSSNGRGAYGNTIYF. The whole variable domain, remainder taken from reference TRBV5-6 and TRBJ1-3, is DAGVTQSPTHLIKTRGQQVTLRCSPKSGHDTVSWYQQALGQGPQFIFQYYEEEERQRGNFPDRFSGHQFPNYSSELNVNALLLGDSALYLCASSSNGRGAYGNTIYFGEGSWLTVV.